This T cell receptor beta chain was obtained from a study of T cell responses to AZD1222 COVID-19 vaccine. For the study at large: Researchers grouped second doses given at about 4 or about 12 weeks into one pool. Study results and caveats: Repertoire sampling was restricted to post-peak T cell response timepoints. Epitopes outside B.1.351 and B.1.1.7 mutated regions reportedly drew nearly half of spike TCRs.

As concerns this clone: Antigen specificity is unknown.

Assay: immunoSEQ multiplex PCR; the TCRdb copy retains only in-frame clones and omits some. Found here are roughly 190,000 clones, more than 80% of them singletons; the top ten hold approximately 4%. CDR3 length: 16 residues. Germline-derived CDR1 and CDR2 are SGHTA and FQGNSA. Trimming stripped 1 base from V and 5 bases from J, with 15 bases between. The sequence was obtained from an adult in good health. The V call is TRBV7-2, the J call TRBJ2-4; unclear D gene. Sample: peripheral blood, taken on day 0 of AZD1222 vaccination. The CDR3: CASSLGFLSDENIQYF. The CDR3 DNA reads TGTGCCAGCAGCTTAGGGTTCCTCTCAGACGAAAACATTCAGTACTTC.